The 3 T cell receptor beta chains below all came from one sample that was sequenced in a study of spatial heterogeneity in lung cancer. Study-wide results and caveats: It was found that expanded intratumoral alpha and beta TCR counts tracked tumor mutation counts.

TCRdb re-derived calls from the 5' RACE reads in MiXCR, one entry per CDR3 protein. The table shows about 760 distinct CDR3 sequences, with 7.2% occurring only once. Their cognate antigens are unknown. Stated time point: sample taken at primary tumor resection. The sequencing here drew on lung tumor tissue, taken at surgery. These receptor sequences come from a male donor with early-stage non-small cell lung cancer.

By its share, this clonotype is medium-sized. The rearrangement joins TRBV27 to TRBJ2-1; possibly TRBD2 for D (5 bases). CDR1 and CDR2 from the germline V gene are MNHEY and SMNVEV (reference sequence). Trimming left V 3 bases short and J 8 bases short, with 11 bases between. CDR3 length: 13 residues. CDR3 sequence reads: CASSLGSIHEQFF. The DNA of the CDR3 is TGTGCCAGCAGTTTGGGGAGCATCCATGAGCAGTTCTTC.

This clonotype was counted many times. This chain uses TRBV20-1 with TRBJ1-5; D gene uncertain. V was clipped by 3 bases and J by 5 bases, with 11 bases between them. This CDR3 has 13 amino acids. Per the germline V gene, CDR1 is DFQATT and CDR2 is SNEGSKA (reference sequence). The CDR3 DNA reads TGCAGTGCTAGCCCTTTGGGGTATCAGCCCCAGCATTTT. Translated, it gives CSASPLGYQPQHF.

Sample share makes this clonotype large. Since no conserved phenylalanine or tryptophan closes the CDR3, a read error is the likely cause. The gene calls are TRBV29-1 and TRBJ2-7; 11 nucleotides agree with TRBD2. The CDR3 runs to 15 residues. J lost 2 bases, V lost 7 bases, and 10 bases had no gene match. The germline V gene has CDR1 SQVTM and CDR2 ANQGSEA. The CDR3 spells CSGELLAGGTYEQYL. The CDR3 DNA follows: TGCAGCGGGGAACTCCTAGCGGGGGGAACCTACGAGCAGTACTTG.